The rows below give T cell receptor beta chains drawn from one sample of a study of blood T cell repertoires in COVID-19. The method was immunoSEQ multiplex PCR; TCRdb's version includes in-frame clones alone and lacks a portion of them. The sample includes 200,000 to 250,000 clones, approximately 78% of them seen just once. Sequences were obtained from peripheral blood. These receptors originate from a woman older than 75 with COVID-19, enrolled during active disease. Each CDR3 is given with its conserved first and last residue. The D gene is left open where the match is weak. Some rows have no size entry. The others give once, few or many, or a class for an expanded clone.

V,J,size,D,CDR3,DNA
TRBV7-9,TRBJ1-2,-,-,CASSRRGGSYGYTF,TGTGCCAGCAGCCGCCGAGGGGGAAGCTATGGCTACACCTTC
TRBV10-2,TRBJ1-3,-,-,CASSPGAGNTIYF,TGCGCCAGCAGCCCAGGGGCTGGAAACACCATATATTTT
TRBV19,TRBJ2-4,-,TRBD2,CATGLAELRNIQYF,TGTGCCACTGGACTAGCGGAATTAAGGAACATTCAGTACTTC
TRBV6-2/TRBV6-3,TRBJ2-3,-,-,CASSGRRTDTQYF,TGTGCCAGCAGTGGGCGGAGGACAGATACGCAGTATTTT
TRBV6-2/TRBV6-3,TRBJ2-7,-,TRBD2,CASSASGGREQYF,TGTGCCAGCAGTGCTAGCGGAGGGCGAGAGCAGTACTTC
TRBV28,TRBJ1-5,-,TRBD1,CASSRQGSRRQPQHF,TGTGCCAGCAGTAGACAGGGGTCTAGGAGGCAGCCCCAGCATTTT
TRBV6-1,TRBJ1-6,-,-,CASSDLWQVDNSPLHF,TGTGCCAGCAGTGATTTATGGCAGGTCGATAATTCACCCCTCCACTTT
TRBV10-3,TRBJ2-2,-,-,CAISIGPPQNTGELFF,TGTGCCATCAGTATTGGGCCACCTCAAAACACCGGGGAGCTGTTTTTT
TRBV3-1/TRBV3-2,TRBJ2-2,-,-,CASSRTRNTGELFF,TGTGCCAGCAGCCGTACTCGGAACACCGGGGAGCTGTTTTTT
TRBV5-1,TRBJ2-1,-,-,CASSLERGSTLREQFF,TGCGCCAGCAGCTTGGAACGGGGGTCCACGCTTAGGGAGCAGTTCTTC
TRBV18,TRBJ2-2,-,TRBD1,CASSLGQGLSGELFF,TGTGCCAGCTCACTGGGACAGGGGCTGAGCGGGGAGCTGTTTTTT
TRBV4-1,TRBJ2-2,-,TRBD2,CASSRGLAGGGTGELFF,TGCGCCAGCAGCCGAGGACTAGCGGGAGGAGGAACCGGGGAGCTGTTTTTT
TRBV3-1/TRBV3-2,TRBJ1-2,-,-,CASSLRGGIYGYTF,TGTGCCAGCAGCCTTAGGGGGGGCATCTATGGCTACACCTTC
TRBV6-4,TRBJ2-5,-,-,CASSDFPEADQETQYF,TGTGCCAGCAGTGACTTCCCAGAAGCGGACCAAGAGACCCAGTACTTC
TRBV30,TRBJ1-5,-,-,CAWSVRAGNQPQHF,TGTGCCTGGAGTGTACGGGCAGGGAATCAGCCCCAGCATTTT
TRBV2,TRBJ1-6,-,-,CASSVAQGLSPLHF,TGTGCCAGCAGTGTGGCGCAGGGACTTTCACCCCTCCACTTT
TRBV30,TRBJ1-5,-,-,CAWRGTAYSNQPQHF,TGTGCCTGGAGGGGCACAGCTTATAGCAATCAGCCCCAGCATTTT
TRBV2,TRBJ1-6,-,TRBD1,CASKWDRASGALHF,TGTGCCAGCAAGTGGGACAGGGCTTCGGGGGCCCTCCACTTT
TRBV19,TRBJ2-1,-,TRBD1,CASSMDRDSYNEQFF,TGTGCCAGTAGTATGGACAGGGACAGCTACAATGAGCAGTTCTTC
TRBV7-9,TRBJ1-5,once,-,CASSGTFPDQPQHF,TGTGCCAGCAGCGGGACTTTTCCTGATCAGCCCCAGCATTTT
TRBV2,TRBJ2-5,-,TRBD2,CASSGTSGVETQYF,TGTGCCAGCAGCGGGACTAGCGGGGTAGAGACCCAGTACTTC
TRBV4-2,TRBJ1-3,-,-,CASSQGPRGVSGNTIYF,TGTGCCAGCAGCCAAGGGCCCAGGGGCGTCTCTGGAAACACCATATATTTT
TRBV5-6,TRBJ2-5,few,-,CASSSFDILLETQYF,TGTGCCAGCAGCTCCTTCGACATTCTACTGGAGACCCAGTACTTC
TRBV6-5,TRBJ1-2,few,-,CASSYSSGANYGYTF,TGTGCCAGCAGTTACTCGTCAGGGGCGAACTATGGCTACACCTTC
TRBV2,TRBJ1-5,-,-,CASTGDFNQPQHF,TGTGCCAGCACGGGGGATTTCAATCAGCCCCAGCATTTT
TRBV18,TRBJ2-7,few,TRBD2,CASSLLSGTYEQYF,TGTGCCAGCTCACTTCTTAGCGGGACCTACGAGCAGTACTTC
TRBV18,TRBJ1-1,few,-,CASDLSGRGNTEAFF,TGTGCCAGCGACTTAAGCGGGAGGGGGAACACTGAAGCTTTCTTT
TRBV15,TRBJ2-2,-,-,CATSREASVNGELFF,TGTGCCACCAGCAGAGAAGCTAGCGTTAACGGGGAGCTGTTTTTT
TRBV12-5,TRBJ2-7,many,-,CASGLQRGLDAYEQYF,TGTGCTAGTGGTCTACAAAGGGGACTCGACGCCTACGAGCAGTACTTC
TRBV7-2,TRBJ2-3,-,TRBD2,CASSSDSGPTDTQYF,TGTGCCAGCAGCTCCGATAGCGGGCCCACAGATACGCAGTATTTT
TRBV13,TRBJ2-1,-,-,CASSLLNEQFF,TGTGCCAGCAGCTTACTCAATGAGCAGTTCTTC
TRBV5-1,TRBJ2-7,-,TRBD2,CASSSGGDPSYEQYF,TGCGCCAGCAGCTCTGGGGGGGACCCTTCCTACGAGCAGTACTTC
TRBV5-1,TRBJ1-6,few,-,CASSLAQVDNSPLHF,TGCGCCAGCAGCTTGGCGCAGGTTGACAATTCACCCCTCCACTTT
TRBV14,TRBJ1-3,few,-,CASSQGARNTIYF,TGTGCCAGCAGCCAAGGAGCGAGAAACACCATATATTTT
TRBV5-1,TRBJ2-4,once,TRBD1,CASSSGQGYSKNIQYF,TGCGCCAGCAGCTCCGGACAGGGATATTCCAAAAACATTCAGTACTTC
TRBV7-9,TRBJ1-2,-,-,CASSFSHNYGYTF,TGTGCCAGCAGCTTTAGCCACAACTATGGCTACACCTTC
TRBV28,TRBJ1-2,-,-,CASSLSTANIAGYTF,TGTGCCAGCAGTTTATCAACCGCCAACATCGCTGGCTACACCTTC
TRBV18,TRBJ2-5,-,TRBD1,CASSQTPDRGKTQYF,TGTGCCAGCTCACAAACCCCGGACAGGGGAAAGACCCAGTACTTC
TRBV9,TRBJ2-1,-,TRBD2,CASSPPSGSYNEQFF,TGTGCCAGCAGCCCTCCTAGCGGCTCCTACAATGAGCAGTTCTTC
TRBV19,TRBJ1-3,-,-,CASSLQVLSSGNTIYF,TGTGCCAGTAGTTTGCAGGTTTTGAGCTCTGGAAACACCATATATTTT
TRBV2,TRBJ1-1,-,TRBD1,CASRDRGVNTEAFF,TGTGCCAGCAGGGACAGGGGAGTGAACACTGAAGCTTTCTTT
TRBV4-1,TRBJ1-1,-,-,CASSQDRREGTEAFF,TGCGCCAGCAGCCAAGACCGACGGGAGGGCACTGAAGCTTTCTTT
TRBV4-1,TRBJ2-3,-,TRBD2,CASSQVQGLAGGSTDTQYF,TGCGCCAGCAGCCAAGTTCAGGGACTAGCGGGGGGGAGCACAGATACGCAGTATTTT
TRBV6-2/TRBV6-3,TRBJ2-7,-,TRBD1,CASSPRVRGSSYEQYF,TGTGCCAGCAGCCCTCGTGTCAGGGGGAGCTCCTACGAGCAGTACTTC
TRBV7-9,TRBJ2-5,-,TRBD2,CASSFGRAGRETQYF,TGTGCCAGCAGCTTCGGGAGGGCCGGTAGAGAGACCCAGTACTTC
TRBV12-3/TRBV12-4,TRBJ1-2,-,-,CASSAYRDNGYTF,TGTGCCAGCAGTGCATACAGGGACAATGGCTACACCTTC
TRBV6-1,TRBJ1-1,few,-,CASSEVGREGAFF,TGTGCCAGCAGTGAAGTAGGACGTGAGGGAGCTTTCTTT
TRBV7-2,TRBJ2-3,-,TRBD2,CASSSPQTSGGLDTQYF,TGTGCCAGCAGCTCCCCCCAGACTAGCGGGGGTTTGGATACGCAGTATTTT
TRBV3-1/TRBV3-2,TRBJ1-5,few,-,CASSQGNRLQPQHF,TGTGCCAGCAGCCAAGGAAACAGGCTTCAGCCCCAGCATTTT
TRBV19,TRBJ2-5,-,-,CASSPGLISATQYF,TGTGCCAGTAGTCCAGGACTAATTTCGGCGACCCAGTACTTC
TRBV28,TRBJ2-7,-,TRBD2,CASSLFRSGAYEQYF,TGTGCCAGCAGTTTATTCCGAAGCGGGGCGTACGAGCAGTACTTC